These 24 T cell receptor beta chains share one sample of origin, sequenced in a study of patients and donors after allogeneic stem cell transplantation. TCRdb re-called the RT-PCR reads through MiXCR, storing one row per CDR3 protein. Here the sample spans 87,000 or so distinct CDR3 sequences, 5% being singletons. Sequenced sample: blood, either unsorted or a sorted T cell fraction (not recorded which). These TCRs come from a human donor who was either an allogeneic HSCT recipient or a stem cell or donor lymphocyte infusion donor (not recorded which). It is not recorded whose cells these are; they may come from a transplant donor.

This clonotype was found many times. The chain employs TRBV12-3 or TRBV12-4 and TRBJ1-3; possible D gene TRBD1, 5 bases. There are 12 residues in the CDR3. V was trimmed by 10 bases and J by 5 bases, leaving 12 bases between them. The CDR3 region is CATQGLRNTIYF. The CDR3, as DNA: TGTGCCACGCAGGGTCTACGAAACACCATATATTTT.

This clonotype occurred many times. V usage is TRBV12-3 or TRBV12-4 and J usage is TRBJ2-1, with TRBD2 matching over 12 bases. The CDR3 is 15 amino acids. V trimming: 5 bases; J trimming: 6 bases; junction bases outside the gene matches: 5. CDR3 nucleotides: TGTGCCAGCAGTAGGACTAGCGGGGATCTCAATGAGCAGTTCTTC. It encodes CASSRTSGDLNEQFF.

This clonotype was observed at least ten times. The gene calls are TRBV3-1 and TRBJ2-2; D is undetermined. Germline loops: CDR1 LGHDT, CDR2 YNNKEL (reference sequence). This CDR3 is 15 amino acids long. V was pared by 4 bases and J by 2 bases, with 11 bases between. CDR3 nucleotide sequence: TGTGCCAGCAGCCCCACTGGGATAAACACCGGGGAGCTGTTTTTT. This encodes CASSPTGINTGELFF.

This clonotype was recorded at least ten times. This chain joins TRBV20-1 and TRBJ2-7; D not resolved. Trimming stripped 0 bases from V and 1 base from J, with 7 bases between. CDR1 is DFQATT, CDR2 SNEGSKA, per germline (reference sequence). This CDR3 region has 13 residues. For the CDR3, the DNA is TGCAGTGCTAGAGATCCCTTGTCCTACGAGCAGTACTTC. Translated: CSARDPLSYEQYF.

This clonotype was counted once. CDR3 amino acids: CASSGSRQGWKDTEAFF. The CDR3 nucleotides are TGTGCCAGCAGTGGTTCAAGACAGGGGTGGAAGGACACTGAAGCTTTCTTT. J is TRBJ1-1 and V is TRBV6-1, with TRBD1 matching over 8 bases. After removal of 4 bases from V and 3 bases from J, the junction contained 13 bases not matched to a gene. This CDR3 is 17 amino acids long. The V gene's germline CDR1 is MNHNS and CDR2 SASEGT.

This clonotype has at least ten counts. The chain's CDR3 is CASSKDRWGNQPQHF. In DNA, the CDR3 is TGTGCCAGCAGTAAGGACAGGTGGGGGAATCAGCCCCAGCATTTT. V and J are TRBV2 and TRBJ1-5, with TRBD1 matching over 7 bases. This CDR3 is 15 amino acids long. V lost 5 bases to trimming and J lost 4 bases; unmatched junction nucleotides: 8. CDR1 and CDR2 from the germline V gene are SNHLY and FYNNEI.

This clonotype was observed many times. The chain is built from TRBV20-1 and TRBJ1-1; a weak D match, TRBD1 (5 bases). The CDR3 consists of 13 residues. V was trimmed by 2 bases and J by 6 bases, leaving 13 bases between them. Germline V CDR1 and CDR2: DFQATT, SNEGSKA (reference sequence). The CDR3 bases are TGCAGTGCTAGACGAGCCGGGACTCCTGAAGCTTTCTTT. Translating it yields CSARRAGTPEAFF.

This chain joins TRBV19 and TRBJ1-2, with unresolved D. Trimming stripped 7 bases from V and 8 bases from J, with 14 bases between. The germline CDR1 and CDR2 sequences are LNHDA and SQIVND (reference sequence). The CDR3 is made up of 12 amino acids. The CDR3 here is CASTPHGGGYTF. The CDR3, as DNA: TGTGCCAGTACCCCACATGGAGGGGGCTACACCTTC.

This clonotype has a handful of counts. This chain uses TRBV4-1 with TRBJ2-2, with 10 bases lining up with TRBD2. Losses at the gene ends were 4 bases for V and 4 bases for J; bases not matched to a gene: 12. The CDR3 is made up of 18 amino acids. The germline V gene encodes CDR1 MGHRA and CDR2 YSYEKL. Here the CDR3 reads CASSPTKGTSDRTGELFF. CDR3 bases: TGCGCCAGCAGCCCAACGAAGGGGACTAGCGACCGCACCGGGGAGCTGTTTTTT.

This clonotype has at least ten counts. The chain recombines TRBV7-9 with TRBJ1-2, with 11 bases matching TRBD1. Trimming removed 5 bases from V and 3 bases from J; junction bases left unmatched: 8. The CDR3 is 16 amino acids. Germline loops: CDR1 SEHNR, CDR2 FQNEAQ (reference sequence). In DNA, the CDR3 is TGTGCCAGCAGCCCACGGACAGGGGGCTCGCACTATGGCTACACCTTC. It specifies CASSPRTGGSHYGYTF.

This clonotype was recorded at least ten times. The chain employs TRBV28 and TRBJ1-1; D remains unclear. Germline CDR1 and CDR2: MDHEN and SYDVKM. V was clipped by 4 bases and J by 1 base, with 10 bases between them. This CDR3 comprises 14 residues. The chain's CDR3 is CASSSPGWNTEAFF. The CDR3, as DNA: TGTGCCAGCAGTTCCCCCGGCTGGAACACTGAAGCTTTCTTT.

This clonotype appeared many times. CDR3 region: CASSWDSWAFF. For the CDR3, the DNA is TGTGCCAGCAGTTGGGACAGTTGGGCTTTCTTT. The rearrangement uses TRBV12-3 or TRBV12-4 and TRBJ1-1, with TRBD1 matching 7 bases. This CDR3 is 11 amino acids long. V trimming: 4 bases; J trimming: 11 bases; junction bases outside the gene matches: 4.

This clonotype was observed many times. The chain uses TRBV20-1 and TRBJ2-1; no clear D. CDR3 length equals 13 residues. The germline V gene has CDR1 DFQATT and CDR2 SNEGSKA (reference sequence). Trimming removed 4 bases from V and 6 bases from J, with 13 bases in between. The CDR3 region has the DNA TGCAGTGCTAATAAGCGAACCTTCAATGAGCAGTTCTTC. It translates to CSANKRTFNEQFF.

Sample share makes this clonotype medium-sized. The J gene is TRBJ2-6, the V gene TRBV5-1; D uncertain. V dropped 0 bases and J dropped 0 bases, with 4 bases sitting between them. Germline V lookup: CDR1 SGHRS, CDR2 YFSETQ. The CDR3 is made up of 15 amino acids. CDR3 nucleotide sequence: TGCGCCAGCAGCTTGGTGGTCTCTGGGGCCAACGTCCTGACTTTC. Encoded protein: CASSLVVSGANVLTF.

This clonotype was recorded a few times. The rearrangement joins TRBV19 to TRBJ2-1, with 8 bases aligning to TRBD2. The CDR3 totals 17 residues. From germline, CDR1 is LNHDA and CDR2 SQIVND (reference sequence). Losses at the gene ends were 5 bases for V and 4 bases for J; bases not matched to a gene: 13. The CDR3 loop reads CASSLSSAGGLYNEQFF. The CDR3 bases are TGTGCCAGTAGTTTATCGTCGGCGGGGGGCCTATACAATGAGCAGTTCTTC.

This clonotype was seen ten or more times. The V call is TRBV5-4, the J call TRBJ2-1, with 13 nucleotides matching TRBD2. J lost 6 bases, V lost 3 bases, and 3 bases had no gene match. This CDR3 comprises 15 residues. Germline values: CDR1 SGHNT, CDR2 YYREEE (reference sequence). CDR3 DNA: TGTGCCAGCAGCTACACTAGCGGGAGGGGCAATGAGCAGTTCTTC. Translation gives CASSYTSGRGNEQFF.

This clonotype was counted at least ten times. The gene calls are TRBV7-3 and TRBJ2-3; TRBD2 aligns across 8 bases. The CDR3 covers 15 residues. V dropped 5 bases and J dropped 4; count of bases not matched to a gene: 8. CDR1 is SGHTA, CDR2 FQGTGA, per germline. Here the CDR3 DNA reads TGTGCCAGCAGCCTCCAGCGGGGGAGATCAGATACGCAGTATTTT. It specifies CASSLQRGRSDTQYF.

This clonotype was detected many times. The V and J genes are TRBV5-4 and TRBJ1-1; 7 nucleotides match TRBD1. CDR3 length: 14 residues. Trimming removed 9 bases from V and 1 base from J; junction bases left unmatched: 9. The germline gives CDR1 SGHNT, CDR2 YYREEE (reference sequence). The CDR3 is CATRQGGPNTEAFF. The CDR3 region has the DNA TGTGCCACACGCCAGGGGGGACCGAACACTGAAGCTTTCTTT.

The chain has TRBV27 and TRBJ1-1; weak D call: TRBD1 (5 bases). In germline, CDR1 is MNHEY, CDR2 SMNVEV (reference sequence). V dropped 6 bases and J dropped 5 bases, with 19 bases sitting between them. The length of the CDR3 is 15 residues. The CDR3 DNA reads TGTGCCAGCAGCCTTTCTGGACAATCGGGAACTGAAGCTTTCTTT. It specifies CASSLSGQSGTEAFF.

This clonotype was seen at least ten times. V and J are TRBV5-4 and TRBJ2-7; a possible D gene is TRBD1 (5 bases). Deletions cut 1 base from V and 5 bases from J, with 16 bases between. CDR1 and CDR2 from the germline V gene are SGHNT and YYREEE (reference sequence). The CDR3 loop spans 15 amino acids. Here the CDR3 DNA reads TGTGCCAGCAGCTTGCCGACAGCCAATATTCACGAGCAGTACTTC. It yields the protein CASSLPTANIHEQYF.

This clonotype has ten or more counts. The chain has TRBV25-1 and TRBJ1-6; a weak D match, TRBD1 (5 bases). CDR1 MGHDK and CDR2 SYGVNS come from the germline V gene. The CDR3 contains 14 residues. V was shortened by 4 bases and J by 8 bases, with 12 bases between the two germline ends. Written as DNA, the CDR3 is TGTGCCAGCAGTGTGACCGCCAGGGATTCACCCCTCCACTTT. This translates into CASSVTARDSPLHF.

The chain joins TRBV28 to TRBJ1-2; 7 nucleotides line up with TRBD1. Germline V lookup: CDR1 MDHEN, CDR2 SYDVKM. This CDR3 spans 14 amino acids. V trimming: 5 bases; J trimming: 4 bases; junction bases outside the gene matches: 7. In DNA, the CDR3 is TGTGCCAGCAGTACCTTACAGGGGTCCTATGGCTACACCTTC. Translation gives CASSTLQGSYGYTF.

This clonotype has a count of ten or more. CDR3 nucleotides: TGTGCCAGCAGTTCAGGTTCCCTGAACACTGAAGCTTTCTTT. It specifies CASSSGSLNTEAFF. The chain uses TRBV28 and TRBJ1-1; no clear D gene. This CDR3 comprises 14 residues. Per germline, CDR1 MDHEN and CDR2 SYDVKM. V was pared by 4 bases and J by 0 bases, with 9 bases between.

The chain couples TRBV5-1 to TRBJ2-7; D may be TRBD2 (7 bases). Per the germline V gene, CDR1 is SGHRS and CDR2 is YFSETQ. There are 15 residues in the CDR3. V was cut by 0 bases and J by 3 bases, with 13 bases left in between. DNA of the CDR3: TGCGCCAGCAGCTTGGGAGGGGGGGTCGGCTACGAGCAGTACTTC. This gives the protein CASSLGGGVGYEQYF.